This is a list of T cell receptor beta chains from one sample in a study of T cell responses to AZD1222 COVID-19 vaccine. Assay: immunoSEQ multiplex PCR; the TCRdb copy retains only in-frame clones and omits some. The data show some 110,000 clones, around 89% seen once. The sample was peripheral blood, taken on day 0 of AZD1222 vaccination. Every receptor here comes from an adult in good health. Both conserved end residues are part of each CDR3. The order of the fields is D gene, J gene, V gene, clone size, CDR3 DNA, CDR3 protein. The D gene is left open where the match is weak. Clone size is given for some rows only: seen once, a few or many times, or a class if the clone is expanded.

D: NA
J: TRBJ1-2
V: TRBV5-6
size: few
DNA: TGTGCCAGCAGCACCGGACGGATCTATGGCTACACCTTC
CDR3: CASSTGRIYGYTF

D: NA
J: TRBJ1-1
V: TRBV4-1
size: NA
DNA: TGCGCCAGCAGCCAGCTGAGGGTATCCCTTGGCACTGAAGCTTTCTTT
CDR3: CASSQLRVSLGTEAFF

D: NA
J: TRBJ2-1
V: TRBV25-1
size: NA
DNA: TGTGCCAGCAGGGGAGACACAAGGTACAATGAGCAGTTCTTC
CDR3: CASRGDTRYNEQFF

D: NA
J: TRBJ2-3
V: TRBV24-1
size: NA
DNA: TGTGCCACCGCCGGGGAAGATACGCAGTATTTT
CDR3: CATAGEDTQYF

D: TRBD1
J: TRBJ2-1
V: TRBV19
size: NA
DNA: TGTGCCAGTAGAGATCCCGGGACAGGCTACAATGAGCAGTTCTTC
CDR3: CASRDPGTGYNEQFF

D: TRBD2
J: TRBJ2-1
V: TRBV27
size: once
DNA: TGTGCCAGCACCAAAACTAGCGGAGCGTACAATGAGCAGTTCTTC
CDR3: CASTKTSGAYNEQFF

D: NA
J: TRBJ2-7
V: TRBV27
size: NA
DNA: TGTGCCAGCAGTTCACGAGTCCTTAGCGAGCAGTACTTC
CDR3: CASSSRVLSEQYF

D: NA
J: TRBJ1-2
V: TRBV7-7
size: NA
DNA: TGTGCTAGCAGCCCGCGAACAGGGCAATCTAACTATGGCTACACCTTC
CDR3: CASSPRTGQSNYGYTF

D: NA
J: TRBJ2-5
V: TRBV12-5
size: NA
DNA: TGTGCTAGTGGTTTAGACGGGCCGGAGACCCAGTACTTC
CDR3: CASGLDGPETQYF

D: NA
J: TRBJ2-7
V: TRBV11-3
size: NA
DNA: TGTGCCAGCAGCTTAACCGCAGGGGAGCAGTACTTC
CDR3: CASSLTAGEQYF

D: NA
J: TRBJ1-1
V: TRBV5-1
size: NA
DNA: TGCGCCAGCAGCTTTGGTGAGTGGAACACTGAAGCTTTCTTT
CDR3: CASSFGEWNTEAFF

D: NA
J: TRBJ1-6
V: TRBV6-5
size: NA
DNA: TGTGCCAGCCTACCATCTCAGGGGCGACGGGTCCTCCACTTT
CDR3: CASLPSQGRRVLHF

D: NA
J: TRBJ1-2
V: TRBV6-2/TRBV6-3
size: NA
DNA: TGTGCCAGCAGTTACAGTGACATCTTCACCCCCAGCTATGGCTACACCTTC
CDR3: CASSYSDIFTPSYGYTF

D: NA
J: TRBJ2-3
V: TRBV10-3
size: NA
DNA: TGTGCCATCAGGTCCCCCAGGGGAGCAGATACGCAGTATTTT
CDR3: CAIRSPRGADTQYF

D: NA
J: TRBJ1-5
V: TRBV3-1/TRBV3-2
size: NA
DNA: TGTGCCAGGCTTGACAGTAGCAATCAGCCCCAGCATTTT
CDR3: CARLDSSNQPQHF

D: NA
J: TRBJ2-1
V: TRBV19
size: NA
DNA: TGTGCCAGTAGTATTCGGGGGTTTGGAGACAATGAGCAGTTCTTC
CDR3: CASSIRGFGDNEQFF

D: NA
J: TRBJ2-7
V: TRBV19
size: NA
DNA: TGTGCCAGTGCCAGGGTGCCCTACGAGCAGTACTTC
CDR3: CASARVPYEQYF

D: NA
J: TRBJ2-3
V: TRBV6-5
size: NA
DNA: TGTGCCAGCAGTTCAGGGGCAGATACGCAGTATTTT
CDR3: CASSSGADTQYF

D: NA
J: TRBJ1-2
V: TRBV20-1
size: NA
DNA: TGCAGTGCTCGGCCGAGATATGGCTACACCTTC
CDR3: CSARPRYGYTF

D: TRBD2
J: TRBJ2-1
V: TRBV5-1
size: NA
DNA: TGCGCCAGCAGAGGGAGGGACGATGAAAATGAGCAGTTCTTC
CDR3: CASRGRDDENEQFF

D: NA
J: TRBJ2-7
V: TRBV30
size: NA
DNA: TGTGCCTGGAGTACAGGCATTTCCTACGAGCAGTACTTC
CDR3: CAWSTGISYEQYF

D: NA
J: TRBJ1-2
V: TRBV19
size: NA
DNA: TGTGCCAGTAGTATAGCCCGGAACCTCGGAGCTAACTATGGCTACACCTTC
CDR3: CASSIARNLGANYGYTF